The clone carrying this TCR beta chain was seen more than once but under ten times. Its target is not known. The germline V gene has CDR1 MGHRA and CDR2 YSYEKL. The CDR3 contains 16 residues. J lost 5 bases, V lost 0 bases, and 5 bases had no gene match. The sample originates from a study of molecular identifiers for immune sequencing clone quantification. Findings and limits, study-wide: Whereas naive cells kept under 1% of molecules in clones above 20 RNA copies, such clones held over 97% in effectors.

TCRdb reanalysed the PCR reads using MiXCR and keeps one entry per CDR3 protein. Of 600,000 to 650,000 distinct CDR3 sequences in the sample, 20% were seen once. Sequenced sample: naive CD8+ T cells from blood, with Jurkat cell RNA spiked in. Subset described: FACS-sorted CD8+CD4-CCR7+CD45RA+ naive T cells. The chain recombines TRBV4-1 with TRBJ2-1; TRBD2 agrees at 9 bases. The TCR sequence derives from a human donor in good health. Some libraries in this study had Jurkat cell RNA spiked in. Here the CDR3 DNA reads TGCGCCAGCAGCCAAGATGGCGGGGGGGCCGACAATGAGCAGTTCTTC. Its protein is CASSQDGGGADNEQFF.